This TCR beta chain came from a study of long-term antiretroviral therapy in people with HIV. This CDR3 region has 13 residues. Between the trimmed V and J ends, which lost 2 bases and 4 bases, there was a span of 7 bases. Germline CDR1 SGHRS, CDR2 YFSETQ. Version v3.0 of the immunoSEQ assay was performed at survey level. Profiled with immunoSEQ multiplex PCR; TCRdb holds only in-frame clones, not every one. The sample gives 30,000 to 40,000 clones, approximately 94% of which show up once; 3% to 4.5% is in the top ten. The chain recombines TRBV5-1 with TRBJ1-5, with TRBD1 as a possible D gene (6 bases). The sequenced sample was unsorted PBMCs, obtained 4.1 years after starting antiretroviral therapy. This sequence was found in a woman aged 50 to 60 with HIV. The CDR3: CASSLGTNQPQHF. Here the CDR3 DNA reads TGCGCCAGCAGCTTAGGGACAAATCAGCCCCAGCATTTT.